These 9 T cell receptor beta chains share one sample of origin, sequenced in a study of blood T cells in healthy people across ages. The second PCR ran 7 to 11 cycles with a sample-barcoded 5' primer and J-beta primers. A single record per CDR3 protein comes from TCRdb applying MiXCR to the 5' RACE reads. This repertoire shows under 800,000 distinct CDR3 sequences, 20% to 25% found once; its top ten account for approximately 3.6%. The sequenced sample was blood. These receptors came from a man in his 70s in good health.

In this sample, this clonotype turned up many times. The chain links TRBV7-2 to TRBJ2-5, with 7 bases aligning to TRBD2. TRBJ2-7 matches the DNA end more closely, so the J call is doubtful. CDR1 and CDR2 from the germline V gene are SGHTA and FQGNSA. The CDR3 totals 14 residues. This chain's CDR3 is CASSFASGPYEQYF. CDR3 in DNA: TGTGCCAGCAGCTTCGCTAGCGGCCCCTACGAGCAGTACTTC.

This clonotype was seen a few times. The V call is TRBV6-2 or TRBV6-3, the J call TRBJ2-1; TRBD2 agrees at 16 bases. J lost 14 bases, V lost 6 bases, and 13 bases had no gene match. There are 16 residues in the CDR3. From germline, CDR1 is MNHEY and CDR2 SVGEGT. CDR3 DNA sequence: TGTGCCAGCAGCAACAACCCCGGGACTAGCGGGAGGGGAGAGTTCTTC. This translates into CASSNNPGTSGRGEFF.

This clonotype showed up just a few times. The gene calls are TRBV30 and TRBJ2-5; 7 bases match TRBD1. The J segment lost 3 bases and the V segment lost 0 bases, leaving 4 bases of the junction unmatched. This CDR3 has 14 residues. The V gene's germline CDR1 is GTSNPN and CDR2 SVGIG (reference sequence). CDR3 residues: CAWSVPGQKETQYF. CDR3 bases: TGTGCCTGGAGTGTACCGGGACAGAAAGAGACCCAGTACTTC.

This clonotype was seen more than once but under ten times. V gene TRBV6-5 combines with J gene TRBJ2-1; 9 bases line up with TRBD2. The J segment lost 7 bases and the V segment lost 0 bases, leaving 4 bases of the junction unmatched. Germline CDR1 reads MNHEY; CDR2 reads SVGAGI. This CDR3 has 15 residues. The CDR3 DNA sequence: TGTGCCAGCAGTTACTCGCCTAGCGGGAAAAATGAGCAGTTCTTC. It translates to CASSYSPSGKNEQFF.

The chain uses TRBV7-9 and TRBJ1-3; no clear D gene. Trimming removed 1 base from V and 5 bases from J, with 6 bases in between. The CDR3 is 13 amino acids. CDR1 is SEHNR and CDR2 is FQNEAQ in the germline V gene (reference sequence). CDR3 loop: CASSLGGRNTIYF. The CDR3 bases are TGTGCCAGCAGCTTAGGAGGCCGAAACACCATATATTTT.

This clonotype has only a few counts. The gene calls are TRBV3-1 and TRBJ2-3; the D is unclear. Germline assignment: CDR1 LGHDT and CDR2 YNNKEL (reference sequence). V was shortened by 1 base and J by 1 base, with 12 bases between the two germline ends. CDR3 length: 16 residues. The CDR3 region is CASSQVTPMGTDTQYF. The DNA for the CDR3 is TGTGCCAGCAGCCAAGTGACCCCCATGGGCACAGATACGCAGTATTTT.

The CDR3 nucleotides read TGTGCCAGCAGTGTGAGAAGCGGGAGGGCGGGAGATGAGCAGTTCTTC. Protein sequence: CASSVRSGRAGDEQFF. V and J are TRBV9 and TRBJ2-5; 10 bases are shared with TRBD2. The DNA end lines up better with TRBJ2-1; the J call may be wrong. There are 16 residues in the CDR3. Germline CDR1 and CDR2: SGDLS and YYNGEE.

This clonotype was observed a few times. The chain carries TRBV10-3 and TRBJ2-7; TRBD1 aligns across 10 bases. The CDR3 totals 12 residues. CDR1 is ENHRY, CDR2 SYGVKD, per germline. The trim removed 6 bases at V and 7 bases at J, leaving 3 bases unmatched. The CDR3 region is CAIRDRGEEQYF. As DNA, the CDR3 is TGTGCCATCAGGGACAGGGGGGAAGAGCAGTACTTC.

The chain combines TRBV7-9 with TRBJ2-5, with 10 nucleotides matching TRBD2. The better agreement between TRBJ2-1 and the DNA end casts doubt on the J call. The CDR3 consists of 14 residues. Looked up from germline, CDR1 is SEHNR and CDR2 is FQNEAQ (reference sequence). This CDR3 reads CASSASGSSNEQFF. For the CDR3, the DNA is TGTGCCAGCAGCGCTAGCGGGAGCTCTAATGAGCAGTTCTTC.